One T cell receptor beta chain is described in this entry. Its target is unknown. These data are taken from a study of cytotoxic CD8 clonotypes in ibrutinib-treated CLL. The CDR3 covers 13 residues. CDR1 is WSHSY and CDR2 is SAAADI in the germline V gene. V gave up 8 bases and J gave up 8 bases, with 15 bases separating them. Deep sequencing aimed at 1 in 200,000 to 1 in 1 million T cells' resolution. Only in-frame clones appear in the TCRdb table, and some are missing; sequencing was by immunoSEQ multiplex PCR. The repertoire holds around 310,000 clones, with about 80% as singletons. Study-wide findings and caveats: Investigators sampled sustained-remission and progressing patients at differing times.

This receptor was obtained from a human donor with chronic lymphocytic leukemia. Sequences were derived from PBMCs, sampled before ibrutinib treatment. The chain is built from TRBV10-2 and TRBJ1-4; no clear D. The CDR3 is CASVSDRREKLFF. The DNA of the CDR3 is TGCGCCAGCGTATCGGACCGTCGGGAAAAACTGTTTTTT.